Following are 15 T cell receptor beta chains from one sample sequenced in a study of cytotoxic CD8 clonotypes in ibrutinib-treated CLL. Sequencing used immunoSEQ multiplex PCR; TCRdb keeps in-frame clones, though not all of them. The sample carries around 130,000 clones, approximately 81% recorded once. This specimen was PBMCs, taken after 24 months of ibrutinib treatment. These receptors were collected from a human donor with chronic lymphocytic leukemia.

The J gene is TRBJ2-5, the V gene TRBV7-9, with 7 bases that match TRBD2. This CDR3 is 19 amino acids long. With 1 base clipped from V and 4 bases from J, the junction kept 18 bases outside the gene matches. CDR1 and CDR2 (germline): SEHNR, FQNEAQ (reference sequence). This chain's CDR3 is CASSLVTIRTRVKGETQYF. CDR3 nucleotide sequence: TGTGCCAGCAGCTTAGTAACGATTAGGACTAGGGTTAAAGGAGAGACCCAGTACTTC. Filled out from reference TRBV7-9 and TRBJ2-5, the complete variable domain reads DTGVSQNPRHKITKRGQNVTFRCDPISEHNRLYWYRQTLGQGPEFLTYFQNEAQLEKSRLLSDRFSAERPKGSFSTLEIQRTEQGDSAMYLCASSLVTIRTRVKGETQYFGPGTRLLVL.

The chain links TRBV6-5 to TRBJ2-7, with 12 positions matching TRBD2. The length of the CDR3 is 15 residues. Germline V gives CDR1 MNHEY, CDR2 SVGAGI. After removal of 6 bases from V and 7 bases from J, the junction contained 10 bases not matched to a gene. CDR3 DNA: TGTGCCAGCAGCGCTAGACTAGCGGGGGCCCCAGAGCAGTACTTC. The encoded protein is CASSARLAGAPEQYF.

The V and J genes are TRBV6-1 and TRBJ1-2; D call uncertain. The V gene lost 0 bases and the J gene lost 4 bases, with 9 bases spanning the gap. The CDR3 is 14 residues long. In germline, CDR1 is MNHNS, CDR2 SASEGT. CDR3 loop: CASSEAGQFYGYTF. CDR3 bases: TGTGCCAGCAGTGAAGCTGGGCAGTTCTATGGCTACACCTTC.

The chain links TRBV5-1 to TRBJ2-5; 9 nucleotides line up with TRBD2. Per the germline V gene, CDR1 is SGHRS and CDR2 is YFSETQ. Trimming took 0 bases from V and 4 from J; bases not matched to a gene: 10. The length of the CDR3 is 17 residues. This chain's CDR3 is CASSLEPRGGASETQYF. The CDR3, as DNA: TGCGCCAGCAGCTTGGAGCCTCGCGGGGGGGCTTCAGAGACCCAGTACTTC. The full variable domain, its missing parts supplied by reference TRBV5-1 and TRBJ2-5, is KAGVTQTPRYLIKTRGQQVTLSCSPISGHRSVSWYQQTPGQGLQFLFEYFSETQRNKGNFPGRFSGRQFSNSRSEMNVSTLELGDSALYLCASSLEPRGGASETQYFGPGTRLLVL.

J is TRBJ1-3 and V is TRBV6-4; 7 nucleotides align to TRBD1. The CDR3 runs to 14 residues. Germline values: CDR1 MRHNA, CDR2 SNTAGT. The V gene end was trimmed by 5 bases and the J gene end by 4 bases; junction bases not matched to a gene: 5. CDR3 amino acids: CASSPTGMGNTIYF. The CDR3 DNA reads as TGTGCCAGCAGTCCGACAGGGATGGGAAACACCATATATTTT.

The V gene is TRBV29-1, the J gene TRBJ2-3, with TRBD2 matching 7 bases. J lost 9 bases, V lost 7 bases, and 13 bases had no gene match. This CDR3 is 13 amino acids long. Germline values: CDR1 SQVTM, CDR2 ANQGSEA. CDR3 nucleotide sequence: TGCAGCGGCATGTTACGGGGGGTCGGGACGCAGTATTTT. Translating it yields CSGMLRGVGTQYF.

A word on this clone: Other DNA sequences from this sample encode an identical CDR3 as well. CDR3 region: CASSPEPGQGYGYTF. The CDR3, as DNA: TGTGCCAGCAGCCCTGAACCGGGACAGGGCTATGGCTACACCTTC. This chain uses TRBV4-2 with TRBJ1-2; 9 nucleotides align to TRBD1. The length of the CDR3 is 15 residues. The V and J ends lost 4 bases and 4 bases, in that order; junction bases with no gene match: 7. Germline CDR1 reads LGHNA; CDR2 reads YNFKEQ.

This clone was seen just once. At one of its ends the junction is not consistent with the germline gene, which may arise from a read error. V and J are TRBV10-3 and TRBJ1-2, with unresolved D. Germline lookup yields CDR1 ENHRY and CDR2 SYGVKD. The CDR3 sequence is 12 residues long. CDR3 protein: CTISGETVGYTF. CDR3 in DNA: TGTACCATCAGTGGTGAAACAGTGGGCTACACCTTC.

In its sample, this clone was seen once. The V call is TRBV4-2, the J call TRBJ1-4, with a possible D match to TRBD1 (6 bases). The CDR3 runs 16 residues. CDR1 is LGHNA, CDR2 YNFKEQ, per germline. V was clipped by 0 bases and J by 7 bases, with 15 bases between them. The CDR3 is CASSQESLGAGEKLFF. CDR3 DNA sequence: TGTGCCAGCAGCCAAGAATCCCTGGGGGCAGGTGAAAAACTGTTTTTT.

The CDR3 DNA reads as TGTGCCAGCAGCTTAGGCCGACTCTCTGGGGCCAACGTCCTGACTTTC. It specifies CASSLGRLSGANVLTF. V is TRBV5-6 and J is TRBJ2-6; D unresolved. Germline lookup yields CDR1 SGHDT and CDR2 YYEEEE. Trimming took 2 bases from V and 0 from J, leaving 9 bases between them. There are 16 residues in the CDR3.

This chain uses TRBV10-3 with TRBJ1-1; the D gene is possibly TRBD1 (5 bases). The CDR3 spans 13 residues. CDR1 and CDR2 from the germline V gene are ENHRY and SYGVKD. V lost 4 bases to trimming and J lost 1 base, with 7 bases between them. This CDR3 reads CAISGGWNTEAFF. The CDR3 region has the DNA TGTGCCATCAGTGGGGGGTGGAACACTGAAGCTTTCTTT.

The chain recombines TRBV9 with TRBJ2-2; 8 positions agree with TRBD1. V was clipped by 2 bases and J by 2 bases; unmatched bases: 17. This CDR3 has 20 residues. Germline values: CDR1 SGDLS, CDR2 YYNGEE. CDR3 region: CASSVTILRAGGSNTGELFF. DNA for the CDR3: TGTGCCAGCAGCGTGACGATCCTAAGGGCAGGGGGCAGTAACACCGGGGAGCTGTTTTTT.

This chain links TRBV7-2 with TRBJ1-2; no reliable D call. The V gene's germline CDR1 is SGHTA and CDR2 FQGNSA. Trimming removed 3 bases at V and 7 bases at J, with 12 bases between. The CDR3 covers 13 residues. CDR3 sequence (DNA): TGTGCCAGCAGCTTGATGTGGGGTGGTGGCTACACCTTC. This gives the protein CASSLMWGGGYTF.

The CDR3 spells CASSTGDRAYGYTF. CDR3 DNA sequence: TGTGCCAGCAGCACCGGGGACAGGGCTTATGGCTACACCTTC. V and J are TRBV5-6 and TRBJ1-2; 9 bases fit TRBD1. The J segment lost 5 bases and the V segment lost 4 bases, leaving 6 bases of the junction unmatched. The CDR3 is 14 amino acids. Per the germline V gene, CDR1 is SGHDT and CDR2 is YYEEEE. Supplemented by reference TRBV5-6 and TRBJ1-2, the full variable domain reads DAGVTQSPTHLIKTRGQQVTLRCSPKSGHDTVSWYQQALGQGPQFIFQYYEEEERQRGNFPDRFSGHQFPNYSSELNVNALLLGDSALYLCASSTGDRAYGYTFGSGTRLTVV.

This clone was seen a single time. This chain joins TRBV19 and TRBJ1-2; 10 positions agree with TRBD1. This CDR3 contains 15 residues. Germline loops: CDR1 LNHDA, CDR2 SQIVND (reference sequence). With V trimmed by 4 bases and J by 2 bases, 4 bases remained unmatched. In DNA form, the CDR3 reads TGTGCCAGTAGTACTCGGACAGGGGGAAACTATGGCTACACCTTC. Its translation is CASSTRTGGNYGYTF.